This TCR beta chain was sequenced during a study of blood T cell repertoires in COVID-19. Study details: Sites across the United States, Italy and Spain contributed samples from acute and convalescent COVID-19.

Germline values: CDR1 SGDLS, CDR2 YYNGEE. V was clipped by 4 bases and J by 2 bases, with 17 bases between them. The CDR3 extends over 16 amino acids. In the authors' methods: Counts of nucleated cells, estimated from reference gene primer amplification, were obtained. TCRdb's table, derived via immunoSEQ multiplex PCR, lists solely in-frame clones and lacks some. V and J calls plus clone size are reproduced from that table; the DNA served to infer D and trimming. The sample records 70,000 or so clones, more than 70% being singletons. Seattle's cohort entered during active infection and was followed longitudinally.

The chain couples TRBV9 to TRBJ2-3, with D tentatively TRBD1 (5 bases). Specimen: peripheral blood. The receptor was isolated from a man aged 45-60 years with COVID-19, enrolled during active disease. CDR3 in amino acids: CASSPRTRTVTDTQYF. The CDR3 nucleotides are TGTGCCAGCAGCCCCCGGACACGAACAGTCACAGATACGCAGTATTTT.